The T cell receptor beta chain described here comes from a study of CD8+CD57+ T cells in acquired aplastic anemia. V lost 2 bases to trimming and J lost 6 bases, with 10 bases between them. Germline V gene sequence: CDR1 SEHNR, CDR2 FQNEAQ (reference sequence). This CDR3 has 13 residues. This clonotype showed up just once. Profiling that covered TCR beta VDJ and CDR3 relied on genomic DNA as its template. TCRdb fed the reads into MiXCR, producing one record per CDR3 protein. Among around 250,000 distinct CDR3 sequences listed, 45% to 65% were seen once. The V gene is TRBV7-9, the J gene TRBJ1-2, with no clear D. The sequencing sample was made of sorted CD4+, CD8+, or CD8+CD57+ T cells (not recorded which) from PBMCs. The TCR originated in a human donor with severe aplastic anemia or a healthy control (not recorded which). The CDR3 reads CASSLPGRDGYTF. CDR3 coding DNA: TGTGCCAGCAGCTTACCCGGGAGAGATGGCTACACCTTC.